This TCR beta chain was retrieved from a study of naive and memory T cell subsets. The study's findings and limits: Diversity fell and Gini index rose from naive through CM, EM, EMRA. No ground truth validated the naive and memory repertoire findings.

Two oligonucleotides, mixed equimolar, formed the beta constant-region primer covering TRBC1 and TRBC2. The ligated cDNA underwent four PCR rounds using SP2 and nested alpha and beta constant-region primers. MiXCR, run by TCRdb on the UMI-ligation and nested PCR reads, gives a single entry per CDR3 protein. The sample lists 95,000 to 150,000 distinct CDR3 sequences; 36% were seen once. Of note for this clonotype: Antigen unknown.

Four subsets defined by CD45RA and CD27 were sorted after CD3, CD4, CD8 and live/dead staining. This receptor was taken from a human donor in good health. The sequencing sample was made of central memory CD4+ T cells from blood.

This CDR3 is CASRQTSGSYLYNEQFF. CDR3 in DNA: TGTGCCAGCAGACAAACTAGCGGGAGTTACCTCTACAATGAGCAGTTCTTC. The chain links TRBV28 to TRBJ2-1, with 11 bases fitting TRBD2. Unmatched junction bases numbered 10, after V lost 6 bases and J lost 3 bases. The V gene's germline CDR1 is MDHEN and CDR2 SYDVKM. This CDR3 is built from 17 residues.